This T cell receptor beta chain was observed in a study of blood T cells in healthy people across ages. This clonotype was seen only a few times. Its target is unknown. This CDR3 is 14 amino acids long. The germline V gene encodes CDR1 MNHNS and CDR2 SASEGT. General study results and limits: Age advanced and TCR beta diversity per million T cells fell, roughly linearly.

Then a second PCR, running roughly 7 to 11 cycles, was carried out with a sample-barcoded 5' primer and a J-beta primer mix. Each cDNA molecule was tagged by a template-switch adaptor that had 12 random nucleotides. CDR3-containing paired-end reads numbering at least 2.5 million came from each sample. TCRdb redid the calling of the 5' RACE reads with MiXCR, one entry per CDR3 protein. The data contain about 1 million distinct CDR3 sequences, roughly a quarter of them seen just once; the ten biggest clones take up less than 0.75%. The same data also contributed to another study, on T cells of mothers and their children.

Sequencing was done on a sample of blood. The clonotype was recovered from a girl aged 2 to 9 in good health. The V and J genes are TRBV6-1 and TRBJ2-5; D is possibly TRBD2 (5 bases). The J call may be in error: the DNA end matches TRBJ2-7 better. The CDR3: CASSVGGSRGEQYF. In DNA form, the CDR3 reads TGTGCCAGCAGTGTCGGCGGGTCTCGGGGCGAGCAGTACTTC.